This TCR beta chain was sequenced for a study of cytomegalovirus exposure and HLA in healthy donors. Study results and caveats: High sensitivity and specificity were reportedly achieved when the classifier diagnosed cytomegalovirus status. The majority of TCR sequences were rare, yet some public TCRs appeared in many donors. The study flagged 150 to 200 TCR beta chains as cytomegalovirus-associated.

As to this clone: Its antigen is not known.

The V end was cut by 5 bases, the J end by 0 bases, with 19 bases between. CDR3 length equals 17 residues. Germline V lookup: CDR1 MGHDK, CDR2 SYGVNS. Clones were read by immunoSEQ multiplex PCR, and TCRdb kept only the in-frame ones, dropping some. The top ten clones hold 0.95% to 1.5% of a sample with about 130,000 clones, 89% of them seen once. Material for sequencing was PBMCs. The chain combines TRBV25-1 with TRBJ1-2; D possibly corresponds to TRBD1 (5 bases). The clonotype was recovered from a woman under 30 in good health and CMV-seronegative. CDR3 sequence: CASSPTEWGEANYGYTF. The CDR3 bases are TGTGCCAGCAGTCCCACCGAATGGGGGGAGGCTAACTATGGCTACACCTTC.